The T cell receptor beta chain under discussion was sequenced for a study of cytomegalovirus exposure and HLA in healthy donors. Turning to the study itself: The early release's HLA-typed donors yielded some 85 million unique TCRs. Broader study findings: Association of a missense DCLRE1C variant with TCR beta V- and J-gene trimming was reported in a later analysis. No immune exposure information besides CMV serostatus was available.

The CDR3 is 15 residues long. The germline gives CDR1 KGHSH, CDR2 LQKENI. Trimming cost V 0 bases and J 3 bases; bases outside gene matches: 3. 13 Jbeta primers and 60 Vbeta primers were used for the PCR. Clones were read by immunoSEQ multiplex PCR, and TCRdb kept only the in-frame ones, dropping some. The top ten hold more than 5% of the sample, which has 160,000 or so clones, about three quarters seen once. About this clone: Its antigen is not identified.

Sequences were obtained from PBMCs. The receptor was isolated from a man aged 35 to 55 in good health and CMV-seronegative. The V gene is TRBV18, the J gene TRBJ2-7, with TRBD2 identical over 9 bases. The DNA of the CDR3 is TGTGCCAGCTCACCACCGTCTAGCGGGGTCTACGAGCAGTACTTC. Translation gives CASSPPSSGVYEQYF.